This T cell receptor beta chain was captured by sequencing in a study of blood T cell repertoires in COVID-19. Per the study methods: Amplification from reference gene primers served as the basis for estimated nucleated cell counts. Measured with immunoSEQ multiplex PCR; TCRdb has only the in-frame clones, and not every one. That table supplies the V and J calls and clone size; D and trimming were determined from the DNA. Here the sample spans 25,000 to 30,000 clones, 89% being singletons. This receptor was identified in a human donor in a cohort sampled during active COVID-19. Input material: peripheral blood.

CDR3 DNA: TGTGCCAGCAGTCATGGACAGGCGCCTCAAGAGACCCAGTACTTC. This gives the protein CASSHGQAPQETQYF. V gene TRBV4-2 combines with J gene TRBJ2-5; TRBD1 matches 7 bases. Germline V lookup: CDR1 LGHNA, CDR2 YNFKEQ. The V gene end was trimmed by 6 bases and the J gene end by 2 bases; junction bases not matched to a gene: 9. The CDR3 extends over 15 amino acids.